The 10 T cell receptor beta chains below come from one sample, sequenced in a study of PD-1 blockade in classical Hodgkin lymphoma. Produced via immunoSEQ multiplex PCR; TCRdb's table is partial and in-frame only. The sample shows 35,000 to 45,000 clones, 85% to 90% of them seen only once. Exposure to brentuximab vedotin varied, and each patient had relapsed following autologous stem cell transplantation. The source material was peripheral blood mononuclear cells (PBMCs), sampled before the second cycle of nivolumab. These receptor sequences come from a human donor with classical Hodgkin lymphoma.

The rearrangement links TRBV19 to TRBJ2-3; D gene uncertain. V was trimmed by 1 base and J by 0 bases, leaving 8 bases between them. There are 15 residues in the CDR3. Per germline, CDR1 LNHDA and CDR2 SQIVND (reference sequence). The CDR3 spells CASSIGVDSTDTQYF. In nucleotides, the CDR3 is TGTGCCAGTAGTATAGGGGTTGATAGCACAGATACGCAGTATTTT.

The J gene is TRBJ1-2, the V gene TRBV4-1; a weak D match, TRBD1 (5 bases). The CDR3 has 15 amino acids. V lost 6 bases, J lost 3 bases, and 17 bases lay in between. CDR1 and CDR2 (germline): MGHRA, YSYEKL. The CDR3 DNA is TGCGCCAGCAGGTCCTCAGGGCCCCAGGACTATGGCTACACCTTC. Translated: CASRSSGPQDYGYTF.

In this sample, this clone turned up once. CDR3: CAAQGTGLYEQYF. For the CDR3, the DNA is TGTGCCGCCCAGGGGACGGGCCTCTACGAGCAGTACTTC. This chain connects TRBV10-3 to TRBJ2-5, with D perhaps TRBD1 (6 bases). The end of the DNA fits TRBJ2-7 better, so the J call may be wrong. The CDR3 spans 13 residues. Germline assignment: CDR1 ENHRY and CDR2 SYGVKD.

The V gene is TRBV7-3, the J gene TRBJ2-5; D might be TRBD1 or TRBD2, each matching 5 bases. V was clipped by 0 bases and J by 9 bases, with 20 bases between them. Per germline, CDR1 SGHTA and CDR2 FQGTGA. The CDR3 is made up of 16 amino acids. CDR3 coding DNA: TGTGCCAGCAGCTTAACTGGCCCCGGGGTGGGGCGTTCCCAGTACTTC. Encoded protein: CASSLTGPGVGRSQYF.

This chain uses TRBV7-9 with TRBJ1-1; D is ambiguous. The germline V and J ends were trimmed by 5 bases and 5 bases, with 6 bases remaining between them. From germline, CDR1 is SEHNR and CDR2 FQNEAQ (reference sequence). The CDR3 sequence is 11 residues long. The CDR3 sequence: CASSRGTEAFF. The CDR3 coding sequence is TGTGCCAGCAGCAGAGGGACTGAAGCTTTCTTT.

This clone was seen once. The CDR3 DNA reads as TGTGCCAGCGGGTGGGATCAGGAGACCCAGTACTTC. Its translation is CASGWDQETQYF. This rearrangement joins TRBV2 to TRBJ2-5; D uncertain. Between the trimmed V and J ends, which lost 8 bases and 5 bases, there was a span of 12 bases. CDR3 length: 12 amino acids. Looked up from germline, CDR1 is SNHLY and CDR2 is FYNNEI.

The V call is TRBV2, the J call TRBJ2-1; TRBD2 is a possible D gene (5 bases). CDR1 SNHLY and CDR2 FYNNEI come from the germline V gene. V lost 4 bases and J 7 bases, leaving 8 bases between the germline ends. CDR3 size: 12 residues. DNA of the CDR3: TGTGCCAGCAGTGGGTCGGGGAATGAGCAGTTCTTC. Encoded protein: CASSGSGNEQFF.

This chain links TRBV29-1 with TRBJ2-3, with D tentatively TRBD1 or TRBD2 (5 bases each). The germline CDR1 and CDR2 sequences are SQVTM and ANQGSEA. CDR3 size: 12 residues. The V and J ends lost 7 bases and 5 bases respectively, with 13 bases between them. The CDR3 reads CSADMRGDTQYF. CDR3 nucleotide sequence: TGCAGCGCAGATATGAGGGGAGATACGCAGTATTTT.

The J gene is TRBJ2-7, the V gene TRBV15; D may be TRBD2 (6 bases). CDR1 is LNHNV, CDR2 YYDKDF, per germline (reference sequence). V gave up 1 base and J gave up 7 bases, with 8 bases separating them. The CDR3 contains 12 residues. This CDR3 is CATSRVGGEQYF. In DNA, the CDR3 is TGTGCCACCAGCAGAGTGGGGGGAGAGCAGTACTTC.

The genes are TRBV5-4 and TRBJ2-1; weak D call: TRBD2 (5 bases). Germline V gene lookup returns CDR1 SGHNT and CDR2 YYREEE (reference sequence). The CDR3 loop spans 15 amino acids. Trimming left V 4 bases short and J 0 bases short, with 11 bases between. CDR3 DNA: TGTGCCAGCAGCCACTACCGGGACTCCTACAATGAGCAGTTCTTC. Amino acid sequence: CASSHYRDSYNEQFF.